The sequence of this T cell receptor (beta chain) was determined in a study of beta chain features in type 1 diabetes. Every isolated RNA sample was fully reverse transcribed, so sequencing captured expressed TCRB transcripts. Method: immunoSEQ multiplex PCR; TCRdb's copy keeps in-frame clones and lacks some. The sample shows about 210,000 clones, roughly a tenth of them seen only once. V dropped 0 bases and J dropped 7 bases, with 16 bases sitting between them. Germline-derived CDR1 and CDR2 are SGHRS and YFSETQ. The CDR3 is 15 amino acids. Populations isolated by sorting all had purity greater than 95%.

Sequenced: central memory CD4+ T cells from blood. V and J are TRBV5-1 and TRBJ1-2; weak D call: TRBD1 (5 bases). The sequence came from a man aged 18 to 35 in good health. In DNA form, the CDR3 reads TGCGCCAGCAGCTTGGCCGGTCAGGGAGTCGGTGGCTACACCTTC. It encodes CASSLAGQGVGGYTF.